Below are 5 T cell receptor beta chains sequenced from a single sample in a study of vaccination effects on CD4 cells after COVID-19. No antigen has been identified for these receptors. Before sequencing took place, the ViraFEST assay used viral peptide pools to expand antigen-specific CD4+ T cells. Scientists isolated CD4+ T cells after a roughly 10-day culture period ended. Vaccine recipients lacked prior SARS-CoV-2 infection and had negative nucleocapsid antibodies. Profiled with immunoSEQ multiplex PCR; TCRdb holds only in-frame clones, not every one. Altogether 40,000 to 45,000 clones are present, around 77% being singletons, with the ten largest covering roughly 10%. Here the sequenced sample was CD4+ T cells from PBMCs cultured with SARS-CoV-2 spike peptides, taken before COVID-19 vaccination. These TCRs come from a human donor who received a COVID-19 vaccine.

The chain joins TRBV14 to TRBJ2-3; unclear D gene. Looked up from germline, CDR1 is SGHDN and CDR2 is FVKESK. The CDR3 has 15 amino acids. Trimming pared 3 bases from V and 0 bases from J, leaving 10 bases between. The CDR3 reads CASSQQRISTDTQYF. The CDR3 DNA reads TGTGCCAGCAGCCAGCAGAGAATTAGCACAGATACGCAGTATTTT.

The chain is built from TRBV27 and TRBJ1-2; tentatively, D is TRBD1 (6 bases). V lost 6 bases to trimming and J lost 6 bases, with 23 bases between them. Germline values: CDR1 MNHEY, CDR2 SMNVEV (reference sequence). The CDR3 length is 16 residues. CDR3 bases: TGTGCCAGCAGCGCTATGGGGGGCTCGGCGGTAAATGGCTACACCTTC. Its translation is CASSAMGGSAVNGYTF.

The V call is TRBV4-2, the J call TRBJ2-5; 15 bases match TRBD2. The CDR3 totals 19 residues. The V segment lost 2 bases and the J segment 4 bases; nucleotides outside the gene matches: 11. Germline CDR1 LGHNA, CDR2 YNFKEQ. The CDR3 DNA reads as TGTGCCAGCAGCCAATCCCGGACTAGCGGGGGGGCCTTGATAGAGACCCAGTACTTC. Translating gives CASSQSRTSGGALIETQYF.

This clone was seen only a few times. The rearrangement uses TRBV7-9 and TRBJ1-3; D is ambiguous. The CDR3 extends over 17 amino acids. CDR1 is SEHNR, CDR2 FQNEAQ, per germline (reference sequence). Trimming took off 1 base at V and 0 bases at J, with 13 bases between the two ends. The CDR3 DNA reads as TGTGCCAGCAGCTTAGGTTTTCCCGAACGCTCTGGAAACACCATATATTTT. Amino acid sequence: CASSLGFPERSGNTIYF.

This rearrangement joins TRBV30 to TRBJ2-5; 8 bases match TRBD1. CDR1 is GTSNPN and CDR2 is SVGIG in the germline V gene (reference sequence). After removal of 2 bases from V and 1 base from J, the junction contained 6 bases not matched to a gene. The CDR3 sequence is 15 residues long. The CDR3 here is CAWSRNRGSQETQYF. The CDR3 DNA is TGTGCCTGGAGTCGGAACAGGGGGTCCCAAGAGACCCAGTACTTC.